The clone carrying this T cell receptor beta chain was recorded many times. Its antigen remains unidentified. This specimen belongs to a study of naive and memory T cell subsets. General observations from the study: More TCRs at tuberculin sites were read as hypersensitivity T cell infiltration. TCR transcript changes with activation or differentiation may affect this RNA method.

This CDR3 has 18 residues. V lost 1 base and J lost 5, with 20 bases in between. In germline, CDR1 is MGHRA, CDR2 YSYEKL. The SP2 primer and nested alpha and beta constant region primers amplified ligated cDNA in four rounds. TCRdb used MiXCR to reprocess the UMI-ligation and nested PCR reads, holding one entry per CDR3 protein. The table includes 25,000 to 35,000 distinct CDR3 sequences, 6.5% to 8% detected once. Specified treatment: skin biopsy from PPD injection site in Mantoux-positive individual. An oligonucleotide containing a UMI was ligated to the 3' end of TCR cDNA. Individuals with a positive Mantoux test gave biopsies from PPD-injected skin. Unsorted total RNA, about 1 to 1000 ng, was DNase treated before reverse transcription.

The chain has TRBV4-1 and TRBJ2-2; D is perhaps TRBD2 (6 bases). Specimen: skin, collected from a tuberculin skin test site. The receptor comes from an adult in good health. The chain's CDR3 is CASSQGEGLGRGTGELFF. As DNA, the CDR3 is TGCGCCAGCAGCCAAGGTGAAGGGTTAGGACGGGGGACCGGGGAGCTGTTTTTT.